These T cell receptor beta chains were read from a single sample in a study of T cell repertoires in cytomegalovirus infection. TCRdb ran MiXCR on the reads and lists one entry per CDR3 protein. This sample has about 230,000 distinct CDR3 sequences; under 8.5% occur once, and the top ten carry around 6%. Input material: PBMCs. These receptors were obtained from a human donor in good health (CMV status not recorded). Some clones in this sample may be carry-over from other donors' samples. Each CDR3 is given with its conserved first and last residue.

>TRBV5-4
CASSFAGGETQYF
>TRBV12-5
CASGTLGNEQFF
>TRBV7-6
CASSLETGANTGELFF
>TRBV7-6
CASSLNINEQFF
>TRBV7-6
CASRRPGLNTEAFF
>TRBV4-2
CASSFLADSYNEQFF
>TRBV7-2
CASSGQSTGELFF
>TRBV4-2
CASSPSSGAGFTYEQYF
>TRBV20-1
CSANPTGMNTEAFF
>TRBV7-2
CASSLASSSYNEQFF
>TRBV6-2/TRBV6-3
CASSRARGWNEQFF
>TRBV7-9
CASSLLAGAYEQYF
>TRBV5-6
CASSSWTDRGGAGELFF
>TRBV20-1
CSAVGSREGDTEAFF
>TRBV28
CASSLVQENGYTF
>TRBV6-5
CASSYSTPAITDTQYF
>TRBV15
CATSRTTNTGELFF
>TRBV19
CASSKTAGGETQYF
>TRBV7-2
CASERKGLSEETQYF
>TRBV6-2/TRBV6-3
CASSGTDTGELFF
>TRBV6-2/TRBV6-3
CASGRGTAYSNQPQHF
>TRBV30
CAWSALGGNTIYF
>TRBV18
CASSREPYEQYF
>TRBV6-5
CASSSPYRESTDTQYF
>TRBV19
CASSKLDAEAFF
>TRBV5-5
CASSYLGIGGNQPQHF
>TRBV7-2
CASSRGWVGELFF
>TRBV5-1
CASSLMDRRNTEAFF
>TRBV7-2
CASSPRVRTTQYF
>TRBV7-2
CASSLGTSNTGELFF
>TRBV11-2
CASSSLGGQETQYF
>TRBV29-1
CSVAAGGENSPLHF
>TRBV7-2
CATWASYAHGYTF
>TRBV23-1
CASSQRGANVLTF
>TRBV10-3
CAIRDRNSGANVLTF
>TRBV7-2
CASSLRRGVENIQYF
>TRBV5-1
CASSLAGRGGTDTQYF
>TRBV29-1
CSADREETQYF
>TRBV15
CATSRVPPGELFF
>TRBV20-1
CSARGQGVRNTEAFF
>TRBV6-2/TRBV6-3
CASSNLSGALPFF
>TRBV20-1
CSASGESIF
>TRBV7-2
CASSIQQGVVGDGYTF
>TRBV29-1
CSVDGAGASSYEQYF
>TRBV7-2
CASSSLLAGQETQYF
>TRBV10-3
CAIRPGLAGGTDEQFF
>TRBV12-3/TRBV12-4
CASSSVSNQPQHF
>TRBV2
CASRPKRADTQYF
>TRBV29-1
CSVVVGGGDTQYF
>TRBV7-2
CASSLGPGPQETQYF
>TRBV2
CASSEAEGQVNYEQYF
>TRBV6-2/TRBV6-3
CTSSRQSQETQYF
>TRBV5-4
CASSLAKVGQETQYF
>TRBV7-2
CASREPNEKLFF
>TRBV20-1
CSARVGGGNQPQHF
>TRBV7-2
CASSLAVGGASPYNEQFF
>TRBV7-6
CASSLAGENGYEQYF
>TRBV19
CASSIQRNTEAFF
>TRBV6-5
CASSYSPPTSGGNNEQFF